The rows below give T cell receptor beta chains drawn from one sample of a study of blood T cell repertoires in COVID-19. The assay was immunoSEQ multiplex PCR, and TCRdb's table has in-frame clones only and misses some. The table shows over 45,000 clones, with about three quarters occurring only once. The material sequenced was peripheral blood. The receptors originated from a human donor with active or convalescent COVID-19. The donor label of this sample is uncertain. Both conserved end residues are part of each CDR3. D genes are given only for firm matches. Not all rows give a size; the values are once, few, many and, for expanded clones, a class.

j_call,d_call,clone_size,v_call,cdr3_nt,cdr3_aa
TRBJ1-3,.,.,TRBV14,TGTGCCAGCAGCCCCTTGGGGCCGAACACCATATATTTT,CASSPLGPNTIYF
TRBJ2-3,.,.,TRBV18,TGTGCCAGCTCACCACTCACAGGAGGGCCCACAGATACGCAGTATTTT,CASSPLTGGPTDTQYF
TRBJ2-2,.,few,TRBV19,TGTGCCAGTAGTATGCTTGCCGTCGGGTTAGCCGGGGAGCTGTTTTTT,CASSMLAVGLAGELFF
TRBJ2-7,TRBD2,.,TRBV7-3,TGTGCCAGCAGCTCACAGGGACTAGCGGGAGACGAGCAGTACTTC,CASSSQGLAGDEQYF
TRBJ1-3,TRBD1,.,TRBV18,TGTGCCAGCTCACCACCGGGACAGGGGGTCGCTTACACCATATATTTT,CASSPPGQGVAYTIYF
TRBJ2-5,TRBD1,.,TRBV5-1,TGCGCCAGCAGCCCCACAGGGGGGGAGACCCAGTACTTC,CASSPTGGETQYF
TRBJ2-7,TRBD1,.,TRBV15,TGTGCCACCAGCCCGGACAGGGGTTTATACGAGCAGTACTTC,CATSPDRGLYEQYF
TRBJ2-3,TRBD2,.,TRBV2,TGTGCCAGCATAATCGGCCTAGCGGGGAGCGGCACAGATACGCAGTATTTT,CASIIGLAGSGTDTQYF
TRBJ1-3,TRBD1,.,TRBV19,TGTGCCAGTAGTGCGGACAGGGTAAAGAGGACCATATATTTT,CASSADRVKRTIYF
TRBJ1-6,.,.,TRBV6-5,TGTGCCGCCGGGGATCGGTTATCACCCCTCCACTTT,CAAGDRLSPLHF
TRBJ1-2,TRBD1,.,TRBV27,TGTGCCAGCAGTCCACGGACAGGGGGTGGCTACACCTTC,CASSPRTGGGYTF
TRBJ2-5,.,.,TRBV19,TGTGCCAGTAGTACAGGGGAAGGGACCCAGTACTTC,CASSTGEGTQYF
TRBJ2-7,.,few,TRBV3-1/TRBV3-2,TGTGCCAGCAGCCGAAAAGGACAGGGGTTAGCGGGAAACTCCTACGAGCAGTACTTC,CASSRKGQGLAGNSYEQYF
TRBJ1-1,.,.,TRBV5-6,TGTGCCAGCAGCTTACTTGCCAGGGCTAACACTGAAGCTTTCTTT,CASSLLARANTEAFF